The 16 T cell receptor beta chains listed next were all sequenced from one sample in a study of Japanese encephalitis immunity and Zika vaccine responses. Peptide pools at about 0.9 ug/mL each stimulated CFSE-labeled PBMCs over a roughly 6-day culture. Proliferating CD4 T cells were sorted unfixed as live CD56-CD19-CD16-CD3+CD4+ CFSE-low cells. From the 5' RACE reads, TCRdb called clonotypes with MiXCR, one entry per CDR3 protein. Of 100 to 150 distinct CDR3 sequences listed, around 10% are singletons. The starting material was antigen-activated CD4+ T cells from blood, cultured, obtained during a Zika inactivated vaccine study. These receptors were obtained from an adult man who received an inactivated Zika virus vaccine.

This clonotype qualifies as hyperexpanded. The V and J genes are TRBV5-6 and TRBJ1-2; no firm D call. Germline assignment: CDR1 SGHDT and CDR2 YYEEEE. Trimming took off 3 bases at V and 4 bases at J, with 16 bases between the two ends. This CDR3 is built from 15 residues. CDR3 in DNA: TGTGCCAGCAGCTCTTCTTGGAGGGCCTTCTATGGCTACACCTTC. Protein: CASSSSWRAFYGYTF.

This chain links TRBV20-1 with TRBJ1-1; 7 positions match TRBD1. CDR3 length: 14 residues. The V gene's germline CDR1 is DFQATT and CDR2 SNEGSKA (reference sequence). The trim removed 2 bases at V and 4 bases at J, leaving 7 bases unmatched. The CDR3 region has the DNA TGCAGTGCTAGATCTGACAGGGTGAGCACTGAAGCTTTCTTT. It yields the protein CSARSDRVSTEAFF.

This clonotype counts as hyperexpanded (1% or more). The chain joins TRBV7-2 to TRBJ2-4; the D gene could be TRBD1 or TRBD2 (5 bases each). The germline gives CDR1 SGHTA, CDR2 FQGNSA. Trimming shortened V by 1 base and J by 0 bases, and 16 bases separated the two germline ends. CDR3 length: 18 amino acids. The CDR3 DNA reads TGTGCCAGCAGCTTAGTTGGGACGACCCTACTAGCCAAAAACATTCAGTACTTC. Translation: CASSLVGTTLLAKNIQYF.

This clonotype is large (0.1 to 1%). The chain links TRBV24-1 to TRBJ1-1, with a weak D call TRBD1 (6 bases). Germline-derived CDR1 and CDR2 are KGHDR and SFDVKD. V was pared by 4 bases and J by 8 bases, with 13 bases between. The CDR3 runs to 13 residues. The CDR3 DNA reads as TGTGCCACCAGTGACCCCGACAGGATGGAAGCTTTCTTT. Amino acid sequence: CATSDPDRMEAFF.

This clonotype rates as hyperexpanded. This chain uses TRBV6-5 with TRBJ1-6; possible D gene TRBD1, 5 bases. This CDR3 is 15 amino acids long. V shed 5 bases and J shed 6 bases, with 14 bases lying between them. CDR1 is MNHEY and CDR2 is SVGAGI in the germline V gene. The CDR3 sequence: CASSPGPGLNSPLHF. CDR3 in DNA: TGTGCCAGCAGTCCTGGCCCGGGGCTTAATTCACCCCTCCACTTT.

This clonotype rates as large (0.1 to 1%). V and J are TRBV20-1 and TRBJ2-7; TRBD2 is a possible D gene (6 bases). The CDR3 extends over 11 amino acids. V was cut by 3 bases and J by 7 bases, with 10 bases left in between. CDR1 is DFQATT and CDR2 is SNEGSKA in the germline V gene (reference sequence). The CDR3 sequence is CSASGSREQYF. The DNA for the CDR3 is TGCAGTGCTAGCGGGAGTCGGGAGCAGTACTTC.

Judged by abundance, this clonotype is large. This chain uses TRBV28 with TRBJ1-2, with 8 bases fitting TRBD1. Germline assignment: CDR1 MDHEN and CDR2 SYDVKM. V was clipped by 6 bases and J by 6 bases; unmatched bases: 6. This CDR3 comprises 13 residues. CDR3 bases: TGTGCCAGCAGATCGGACAGGGTTAATGGCTACACCTTC. It encodes CASRSDRVNGYTF.

This clonotype ranks as large. The V call is TRBV20-1, the J call TRBJ2-7, with D uncertain. The V gene's germline CDR1 is DFQATT and CDR2 SNEGSKA (reference sequence). CDR3 size: 17 residues. Trimming left V 7 bases short and J 0 bases short, with 25 bases between. CDR3 in amino acids: CSVGMAEIGRYSYEQYF. The DNA for the CDR3 is TGCAGTGTGGGAATGGCCGAGATTGGCAGGTACTCCTACGAGCAGTACTTC.

This rearrangement joins TRBV28 to TRBJ2-3, with 10 bases identical to TRBD1. V lost 4 bases, J lost 5 bases, and 9 bases stayed unmatched. Per germline, CDR1 MDHEN and CDR2 SYDVKM. This CDR3 region has 16 residues. The CDR3 reads CASSSPGQGLKDTQYF. CDR3 sequence (DNA): TGTGCCAGCAGTTCTCCGGGACAGGGGTTGAAAGATACGCAGTATTTT.

This clonotype is categorized as medium-sized. The rearrangement uses TRBV28 and TRBJ2-5; a possible D gene is TRBD2 (6 bases). The CDR3 runs to 13 residues. Trimming took off 5 bases at V and 6 bases at J, with 13 bases between the two ends. CDR1 and CDR2 from the germline V gene are MDHEN and SYDVKM. DNA of the CDR3: TGTGCCAGCAGTGATTCTCTAGCGAAGACCCAGTACTTC. Translated: CASSDSLAKTQYF.

This clonotype is judged hyperexpanded (1% or more). V usage is TRBV20-1 and J usage is TRBJ2-3; 11 bases agree with TRBD2. Germline V lookup: CDR1 DFQATT, CDR2 SNEGSKA (reference sequence). The CDR3 runs 15 residues. V was pared by 5 bases and J by 2 bases, with 6 bases of the junction left unmatched. In DNA form, the CDR3 reads TGCAGTGCTCCTCGACTAGCGGGATACACAGATACGCAGTATTTT. As protein: CSAPRLAGYTDTQYF.

This clonotype is classed as large (0.1 to 1%). The V and J genes are TRBV30 and TRBJ1-1; D uncertain. Per the germline V gene, CDR1 is GTSNPN and CDR2 is SVGIG (reference sequence). Trimming removed 2 bases from V and 1 base from J, with 5 bases in between. This CDR3 spans 12 amino acids. This CDR3 reads CAWSRQNTEAFF. The CDR3 bases are TGTGCCTGGAGTCGGCAGAACACTGAAGCTTTCTTT.

Sample share makes this clonotype medium-sized (0.01 to 0.1%). The chain joins TRBV12-3 or TRBV12-4 to TRBJ1-1; tentative D call: TRBD1 (5 bases). The V end was cut by 7 bases, the J end by 6 bases, with 9 bases between. There are 11 residues in the CDR3. CDR3: CASIWGSEAFF. The CDR3, as DNA: TGTGCCAGCATCTGGGGGTCTGAAGCTTTCTTT.

This clonotype is large (0.1 to 1%). The chain employs TRBV15 and TRBJ1-1; 10 nucleotides match TRBD1. Per the germline V gene, CDR1 is LNHNV and CDR2 is YYDKDF (reference sequence). Trimming took 1 base from V and 1 from J; bases not matched to a gene: 6. The CDR3 has 17 amino acids. Here the CDR3 DNA reads TGTGCCACCAGCAGAGGACAGGGGGCAGTGGGGAACACTGAAGCTTTCTTT. Protein: CATSRGQGAVGNTEAFF.

By sample share, this clonotype is large. The chain uses TRBV6-2 or TRBV6-3 and TRBJ1-1, with TRBD1 matching 8 bases. The V and J ends lost 2 bases and 3 bases, in that order; junction bases with no gene match: 14. Germline CDR1 MNHEY, CDR2 SVGEGT. This CDR3 contains 18 residues. CDR3 residues: CASSYLRDRPNGDTEAFF. DNA of the CDR3: TGTGCCAGCAGTTACCTCCGGGACAGGCCTAATGGGGACACTGAAGCTTTCTTT.

This clonotype is deemed large. The gene calls are TRBV6-2 or TRBV6-3 and TRBJ2-1; possibly TRBD2 for D (6 bases). The germline V gene encodes CDR1 MNHEY and CDR2 SVGEGT. The CDR3 consists of 15 residues. Trimming stripped 0 bases from V and 9 bases from J, with 15 bases between. The CDR3 coding sequence is TGTGCCAGCAGTTACTCGTGGAGGGGAGAAGGTGAGCAGTTCTTC. This encodes CASSYSWRGEGEQFF.